Following are 23 T cell receptor beta chains from one sample sequenced in a study of T cell clonotyping in hematopoietic cell transplantation. Here immunoSEQ multiplex PCR was the method, and the copy in TCRdb shows in-frame clones only, minus some. Found here are thousands of clones, about 25% of them singletons; the top ten hold approximately 14%. Sequenced here: peripheral blood mononuclear cells, sampled 180 days after allogeneic stem cell transplant. Receptor source: a male patient aged 40 to 50 who had an allogeneic stem cell transplant from an unrelated donor, so the T cells may come from the graft donor. Some clones in this sample may be carry-over from other donors' samples.

The chain employs TRBV30 and TRBJ2-7, with 7 bases aligning to TRBD2. The CDR3 totals 13 residues. Germline CDR1 and CDR2: GTSNPN and SVGIG (reference sequence). V lost 5 bases to trimming and J lost 4 bases; unmatched junction nucleotides: 8. CDR3 in DNA: TGTGCCTGGGCCCCGGGACTACAGTACGAGCAGTACTTC. Translating gives CAWAPGLQYEQYF. The complete variable domain, with remaining parts taken from reference TRBV30 and TRBJ2-7, reads SQTIHQWPATLVQPVGSPLSLECTVEGTSNPNLYWYRQAAGRGLQLLFYSVGIGQISSEVPQNLSASRPQDRQFILSSKKLLLSDSGFYLCAWAPGLQYEQYFGPGTRLTVT.

The chain is built from TRBV6-5 and TRBJ1-6, with no clear D. The CDR3 totals 14 residues. The germline V gene encodes CDR1 MNHEY and CDR2 SVGAGI. V was pared by 2 bases and J by 8 bases, with 10 bases between. CDR3: CASSYLISHSPLHF. The CDR3 DNA reads TGTGCCAGCAGTTACCTGATCTCCCATTCACCCCTCCACTTT.

J is TRBJ2-7 and V is TRBV7-2, with D possibly being TRBD1 (6 bases). CDR1 and CDR2 from the germline V gene are SGHTA and FQGNSA. This CDR3 contains 15 residues. V gave up 1 base and J gave up 0 bases, with 10 bases separating them. CDR3 DNA sequence: TGTGCCAGCAGCTTAGGGCAGGGGCCCTCCTACGAGCAGTACTTC. Protein sequence: CASSLGQGPSYEQYF.

Comment on this clone: Given the absence of the conserved phenylalanine or tryptophan at the CDR3 end, a read error is likely. The chain is built from TRBV7-3 and TRBJ2-7; 7 bases agree with TRBD1. J gave up 3 bases and V 3 bases, and 11 bases lay outside the gene matches. Looked up from germline, CDR1 is SGHTA and CDR2 is FQGTGA. The CDR3 sequence is 16 residues long. The CDR3 nucleotides are TGTGCCAGCAGCTTCTCCCTCGGGGACAGAGTCTACGAGCAGTACCTC. It translates to CASSFSLGDRVYEQYL.

This clone was seen a handful of times. The chain links TRBV9 to TRBJ1-5; TRBD1 is a possible D gene (6 bases). There are 16 residues in the CDR3. Germline V gene data show CDR1 as SGDLS and CDR2 as YYNGEE. The V and J ends lost 4 bases and 0 bases respectively, with 14 bases between them. CDR3 in DNA: TGTGCCAGCAGCCCAGGGGAGACATATAGCAATCAGCCCCAGCATTTT. Its protein is CASSPGETYSNQPQHF.

This clone occurred a few times. This chain uses TRBV19 with TRBJ2-7; D unresolved. With 3 bases removed from V and 3 bases from J, the gap between germline ends came to 9 bases. The CDR3 sequence is 13 residues long. Germline CDR1 LNHDA, CDR2 SQIVND (reference sequence). As DNA, the CDR3 is TGTGCCAGTAGTATGGGCAGGCTCTACGAGCAGTACTTC. Amino acid sequence: CASSMGRLYEQYF.

This chain links TRBV4-1 with TRBJ1-1, with a possible D match to TRBD1 (5 bases). The V gene's germline CDR1 is MGHRA and CDR2 YSYEKL. The CDR3 sequence is 14 residues long. Trimming took 3 bases from V and 1 from J, leaving 9 bases between them. The DNA for the CDR3 is TGCGCCAGCAGCCACCGGGACGAGAACACTGAAGCTTTCTTT. This encodes CASSHRDENTEAFF.

In its sample, this clone was seen a few times. The chain combines TRBV30 with TRBJ1-2, with TRBD1 matching over 10 bases. The V gene end was trimmed by 3 bases and the J gene end by 7 bases; junction bases not matched to a gene: 8. Germline V lookup: CDR1 GTSNPN, CDR2 SVGIG (reference sequence). The CDR3 length is 14 residues. CDR3 in DNA: TGTGCCTGGAGCCGGGACAGGGGACATCCTGGCTACACCTTC. Protein: CAWSRDRGHPGYTF.

The gene calls are TRBV6-6 and TRBJ2-2; D is unresolved. This CDR3 spans 14 amino acids. Germline V lookup: CDR1 MNHNY, CDR2 SVGAGI (reference sequence). Trimming removed 4 bases from V and 0 bases from J, with 6 bases in between. The CDR3 region is CASSWATNTGELFF. CDR3 in DNA: TGTGCCAGCAGTTGGGCAACGAACACCGGGGAGCTGTTTTTT.

In its sample, this clone was seen a few times. The chain combines TRBV30 with TRBJ1-2; D is ambiguous. The CDR3 extends over 13 amino acids. CDR1 and CDR2 (germline): GTSNPN, SVGIG (reference sequence). V was trimmed by 4 bases and J by 8 bases, leaving 17 bases between them. This CDR3 is CAWTPDSERGYTF. The CDR3 nucleotides read TGTGCCTGGACTCCGGACTCAGAACGCGGCTACACCTTC.

This clone appeared a few times. The CDR3 ends on some other residue instead of the conserved phenylalanine or tryptophan, so this is likely a read error. This chain connects TRBV6-6 to TRBJ1-5; 8 bases line up with TRBD1. After removal of 2 bases from V and 4 bases from J, the junction contained 4 bases not matched to a gene. This CDR3 has 15 amino acids. Germline V lookup: CDR1 MNHNY, CDR2 SVGAGI (reference sequence). The CDR3 DNA reads TGTGCCAGCAGTTACCAGGGGGCGGGGAATCAGCCCCAGCATCTT. As protein: CASSYQGAGNQPQHL.

The chain carries TRBV10-3 and TRBJ1-2; D uncertain. The CDR3 length is 15 residues. CDR1 and CDR2 from the germline V gene are ENHRY and SYGVKD. V was shortened by 3 bases and J by 0 bases, with 11 bases between the two germline ends. CDR3 in DNA: TGTGCCATCAGTGATATCGAGGGTTCTAACTATGGCTACACCTTC. Translated, it gives CAISDIEGSNYGYTF.

The rearrangement uses TRBV6-6 and TRBJ1-2; no definite D call. Trimming removed 6 bases at V and 3 bases at J, with 11 bases between. This CDR3 is built from 13 residues. Germline V gene lookup returns CDR1 MNHNY and CDR2 SVGAGI (reference sequence). CDR3 DNA: TGTGCCAGCAGGGTGGCGGATGACTATGGCTACACCTTC. It yields the protein CASRVADDYGYTF.

This clone was recorded a few times. This chain uses TRBV9 with TRBJ2-5, with D unresolved. The CDR3 loop spans 12 amino acids. The V end lost 0 bases, the J end lost 4 bases, and 4 bases lay between the germline ends. CDR1 SGDLS and CDR2 YYNGEE come from the germline V gene. The CDR3 loop is CASSVGGETQYF. In DNA, the CDR3 is TGTGCCAGCAGCGTAGGGGGAGAGACCCAGTACTTC.

This chain links TRBV30 with TRBJ2-7, with TRBD2 matching over 7 bases. Germline V lookup: CDR1 GTSNPN, CDR2 SVGIG (reference sequence). V was clipped by 2 bases and J by 4 bases; unmatched bases: 14. The CDR3 is 16 amino acids. CDR3 DNA: TGTGCCTGGAGTTTCCCCAGGGCTAGCGGAGGATACGAGCAGTACTTC. This gives the protein CAWSFPRASGGYEQYF.

This clone was seen more than once but under ten times. The chain uses TRBV19 and TRBJ1-2; D is uncertain. Trimming took 3 bases from V and 8 from J, leaving 13 bases between them. The CDR3 consists of 13 residues. Looked up from germline, CDR1 is LNHDA and CDR2 is SQIVND (reference sequence). This chain's CDR3 is CASSIQLKEGYTF. The CDR3 DNA reads as TGTGCCAGTAGTATTCAGCTGAAGGAGGGCTACACCTTC.

CDR3 residues: CACDRGQNQPQHF. The CDR3 DNA reads as TGTGCCTGTGACAGGGGTCAAAATCAGCCCCAGCATTTT. This rearrangement joins TRBV30 to TRBJ1-5, with 8 bases matching TRBD1. The CDR3 has 13 amino acids. Looked up from germline, CDR1 is GTSNPN and CDR2 is SVGIG (reference sequence). J gave up 4 bases and V 6 bases, and 5 bases lay outside the gene matches.

CDR3 nucleotides: TGTGCCTGGAGGGCAAGAGTCTATACTGAAGCTTTCTTT. Translating it yields CAWRARVYTEAFF. J is TRBJ1-1 and V is TRBV30; D uncertain. This CDR3 has 13 residues. Germline V gives CDR1 GTSNPN, CDR2 SVGIG (reference sequence). Deletions cut 3 bases from V and 5 bases from J, with 13 bases between.

The gene calls are TRBV1 and TRBJ1-2. TRBV1 is marked as a pseudogene. This CDR3 comprises 16 residues. The DNA for the CDR3 is TGCACCAGCAGGTTTCCGTTTTGTGCGAAGACCTATGGCTACACCTTC. Amino acid sequence: CTSRFPFCAKTYGYTF.

This chain uses TRBV6-5 with TRBJ1-2; D is undetermined. Germline V lookup: CDR1 MNHEY, CDR2 SVGAGI. This CDR3 contains 14 residues. V lost 6 bases and J 4 bases, leaving 15 bases between the germline ends. The CDR3 nucleotides read TGTGCCAGCAGCCCCCATACAGACGGCTATGGCTACACCTTC. It codes for CASSPHTDGYGYTF.

This clone came up a few times. The rearrangement uses TRBV6-6 and TRBJ2-5; the match to TRBD2 covers 12 bases. The ends lost 6 bases at V and 7 bases at J; junction bases unmatched: 12. The CDR3 spans 16 residues. Germline-derived CDR1 and CDR2 are MNHNY and SVGAGI (reference sequence). CDR3 DNA sequence: TGTGCCAGCAGCCCCTTAGGGACTAGCGGGTCGAGGACCCAGTACTTC. It yields the protein CASSPLGTSGSRTQYF.

This clone showed up just a few times. The gene calls are TRBV27 and TRBJ1-1; 7 bases align to TRBD1. This CDR3 contains 14 residues. Germline V gene sequence: CDR1 MNHEY, CDR2 SMNVEV (reference sequence). With V trimmed by 3 bases and J by 5 bases, 6 bases remained unmatched. The CDR3 is CASSFSRGNTEAFF. The CDR3 DNA reads TGTGCCAGCAGTTTCAGCAGGGGGAATACTGAAGCTTTCTTT.

On this clone itself: One end of the junction varies from germline; a read error may be responsible. The chain has TRBV28 and TRBJ1-2; D is undetermined. Looked up from germline, CDR1 is MDHEN and CDR2 is SYDVKM. The CDR3 is 12 residues long. In nucleotides, the CDR3 is TGTGCCAGCAGTTTACCCAGGCACCAAAGGCTCTTC. The encoded protein is CASSLPRHQRLF.